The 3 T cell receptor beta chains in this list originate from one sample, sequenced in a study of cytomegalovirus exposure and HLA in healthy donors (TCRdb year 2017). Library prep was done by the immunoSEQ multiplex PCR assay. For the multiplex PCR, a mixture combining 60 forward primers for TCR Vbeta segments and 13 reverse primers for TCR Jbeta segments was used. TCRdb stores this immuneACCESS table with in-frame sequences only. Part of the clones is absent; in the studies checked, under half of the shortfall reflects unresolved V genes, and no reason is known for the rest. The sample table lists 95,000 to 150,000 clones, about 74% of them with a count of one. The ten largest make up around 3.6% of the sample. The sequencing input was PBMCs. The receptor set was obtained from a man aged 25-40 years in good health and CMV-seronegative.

This CDR3 is CATSYSTGMGGYTF. The CDR3 nucleotides are TGTGCCACCAGCTATAGTACAGGGATGGGCGGCTACACCTTC. The chain links TRBV15 to TRBJ1-2; a possible D gene is TRBD1 (6 bases). CDR1 and CDR2 from the germline V gene are LNHNV and YYDKDF (reference sequence). V lost 5 bases and J 8 bases, leaving 18 bases between the germline ends. The CDR3 contains 14 residues.

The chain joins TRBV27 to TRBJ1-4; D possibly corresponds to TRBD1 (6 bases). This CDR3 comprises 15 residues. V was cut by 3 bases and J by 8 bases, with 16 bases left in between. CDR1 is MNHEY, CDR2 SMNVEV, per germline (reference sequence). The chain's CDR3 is CASSFRGKSMEKLFF. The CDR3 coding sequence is TGTGCCAGCAGTTTCAGGGGCAAAAGCATGGAAAAACTGTTTTTT.

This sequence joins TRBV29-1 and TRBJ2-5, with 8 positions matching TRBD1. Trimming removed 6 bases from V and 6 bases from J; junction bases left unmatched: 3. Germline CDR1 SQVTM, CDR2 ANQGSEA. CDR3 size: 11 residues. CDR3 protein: CSVDRVQTQYF. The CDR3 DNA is TGCAGCGTGGACAGGGTTCAGACCCAGTACTTC.